Below are 23 T cell receptor beta chains sequenced from a single sample in a study of blood T cells in healthy people across ages. PCR was performed a second time for roughly 6 to 12 cycles using a sample-barcoded 5' primer and a J-beta primer mix. TCRdb recomputed calls from the 5' RACE reads with MiXCR, one row per CDR3 protein. The sample records 1.2 million to 1.5 million distinct CDR3 sequences, roughly 60% being singletons. Sequenced: blood. Receptors originate from a man aged 18 to 29 in good health.

This clonotype came up once. This chain joins TRBV20-1 and TRBJ2-7, with 8 positions matching TRBD2. Germline V gives CDR1 DFQATT, CDR2 SNEGSKA (reference sequence). The CDR3 consists of 15 residues. The V segment lost 3 bases and the J segment 1 base; nucleotides outside the gene matches: 8. CDR3 loop: CSARSNGRGSYEQYF. The CDR3 region has the DNA TGCAGTGCTAGGTCGAACGGGAGGGGATCCTACGAGCAGTACTTC.

This clonotype was seen more than once but under ten times. The chain links TRBV12-3 or TRBV12-4 to TRBJ1-2; TRBD1 matches at 8 bases. V gave up 5 bases and J gave up 7 bases; unmatched junction bases: 12. The CDR3 consists of 15 residues. CDR3 nucleotide sequence: TGTGCCAGCAGTACCACTCCAGGGGGCGCCTCTGGCTACACCTTC. This encodes CASSTTPGGASGYTF.

The sample holds many counts of this clonotype. This chain links TRBV29-1 with TRBJ2-5, with D possibly being TRBD1 (6 bases). This CDR3 contains 14 residues. Germline loops: CDR1 SQVTM, CDR2 ANQGSEA. V was clipped by 4 bases and J by 5 bases, with 17 bases between them. CDR3 sequence: CSVAGTPNLETQYF. CDR3 DNA sequence: TGCAGCGTTGCCGGGACACCGAATTTGGAGACCCAGTACTTC.

V and J are TRBV27 and TRBJ2-1, with 8 nucleotides matching TRBD2. The ends lost 3 bases at V and 3 bases at J; junction bases unmatched: 4. The CDR3 has 15 residues. Germline assignment: CDR1 MNHEY and CDR2 SMNVEV (reference sequence). Written as DNA, the CDR3 is TGTGCCAGCAGTTTCGGGGGGGTGGACTACAATGAGCAGTTCTTC. Its translation is CASSFGGVDYNEQFF.

The chain uses TRBV9 and TRBJ1-1; TRBD1 is a possible D gene (5 bases). CDR3 length: 17 residues. Germline CDR1 and CDR2: SGDLS and YYNGEE. Trimming cost V 0 bases and J 0 bases, with 15 bases left between them. Here the CDR3 DNA reads TGTGCCAGCAGCGTAGATGGGGGTTTGTGGATGAACACTGAAGCTTTCTTT. Translation gives CASSVDGGLWMNTEAFF.

The J gene is TRBJ2-1, the V gene TRBV7-2; the D is unclear. Per germline, CDR1 SGHTA and CDR2 FQGNSA. Trimming pared 1 base from V and 9 bases from J, leaving 10 bases between. The CDR3 contains 13 residues. CDR3 coding DNA: TGTGCCAGCAGCTTAGTGGGGTGGGGTGAGCAGTTCTTC. Encoded protein: CASSLVGWGEQFF.

A few counts support this clonotype. The CDR3 reads CASSLSRGRGQETQYF. DNA of the CDR3: TGTGCCAGCAGTTTATCACGAGGTCGCGGTCAAGAGACCCAGTACTTC. The chain employs TRBV28 and TRBJ2-5; D ambiguous. The ends were cut back, 1 base at V and 2 bases at J, with 14 bases in the middle. Germline CDR1 is MDHEN and CDR2 is SYDVKM. CDR3 size: 16 residues.

This clonotype was counted between two and nine times. This chain links TRBV4-1 with TRBJ1-1, with unresolved D. V shed 2 bases and J shed 10 bases, with 11 bases lying between them. The germline V gene has CDR1 MGHRA and CDR2 YSYEKL. This CDR3 has 12 amino acids. The CDR3: CASSQRPSPAFF. The CDR3 nucleotides are TGCGCCAGCAGCCAAAGGCCGAGCCCAGCTTTCTTT.

Only a few counts were recorded for this clonotype. The chain links TRBV12-5 to TRBJ2-5; TRBD1 matches at 7 bases. The CDR3 is 12 amino acids. Germline-derived CDR1 and CDR2 are LGHNT and FRNRAP. The J segment lost 11 bases and the V segment lost 5 bases, leaving 8 bases of the junction unmatched. The CDR3 coding sequence is TGTGCTAGTGGTGTCGCAGGGGGTGAGCAGTACTTC. It yields the protein CASGVAGGEQYF. Full variable domain (outside the CDR3, taken from reference TRBV12-5 and TRBJ2-5): DARVTQTPRHKVTEMGQEVTMRCQPILGHNTVFWYRQTMMQGLELLAYFRNRAPLDDSGMPKDRFSAEMPDATLATLKIQPSEPRDSAVYFCASGVAGGEQYFGPGTRLLVL.

The chain recombines TRBV14 with TRBJ2-5; the D gene is possibly TRBD2 (6 bases). Germline V gene data show CDR1 as SGHDN and CDR2 as FVKESK. This CDR3 is built from 16 residues. The V and J ends lost 4 bases and 1 base respectively, with 16 bases between them. CDR3 residues: CASSPFFSGLQETQYF. The CDR3 DNA reads TGTGCCAGCAGCCCCTTCTTCAGCGGGCTCCAAGAGACCCAGTACTTC.

This clonotype has more than one count but fewer than ten. The V call is TRBV4-1, the J call TRBJ2-3; 11 bases line up with TRBD1. V shed 2 bases, J shed 6 bases, and the junction held 10 bases outside the gene matches. Germline V gives CDR1 MGHRA, CDR2 YSYEKL. There are 17 residues in the CDR3. CDR3 region: CASSQLGQGAMTDTQYF. CDR3 DNA sequence: TGCGCCAGCAGCCAACTTGGACAGGGGGCAATGACGGATACGCAGTATTTT.

This clonotype was recorded a few times. The chain couples TRBV6-2 or TRBV6-3 to TRBJ2-6; unclear D gene. The CDR3 is made up of 15 amino acids. Deletions cut 7 bases from V and 1 base from J, with 11 bases between. Germline CDR1 reads MNHEY; CDR2 reads SVGEGT. In DNA, the CDR3 is TGTGCCAGCACGTCTGGAGTGTCTGGGGCCAACGTCCTGACTTTC. Its protein product is CASTSGVSGANVLTF.

The rearrangement joins TRBV7-2 to TRBJ2-3; possible D gene TRBD2, 5 bases. This CDR3 comprises 18 residues. V was cut by 5 bases and J by 0 bases, with 21 bases left in between. Germline V lookup: CDR1 SGHTA, CDR2 FQGNSA. Here the CDR3 reads CASSGEVRSGPSTDTQYF. The CDR3 region has the DNA TGTGCCAGCAGCGGAGAGGTGCGGAGCGGACCAAGCACAGATACGCAGTATTTT. Using reference TRBV7-2 and TRBJ2-3 for the parts outside the CDR3, the full variable domain is GAGVSQSPSNKVTEKGKDVELRCDPISGHTALYWYRQSLGQGLEFLIYFQGNSAPDKSGLPSDRFSAERTGGSVSTLTIQRTQQEDSAVYLCASSGEVRSGPSTDTQYFGPGTRLTVL.

The CDR3 DNA is TGTGCCAGCAGCTCCTCCTCAGGGGACAGAAGCTCCTACGAGCAGTACTTC. This codes for CASSSSSGDRSSYEQYF. V is TRBV7-9 and J is TRBJ2-7, with 7 bases matching TRBD1. From germline, CDR1 is SEHNR and CDR2 FQNEAQ (reference sequence). The length of the CDR3 is 17 residues. J gave up 0 bases and V 4 bases, and 12 bases lay outside the gene matches.

The chain recombines TRBV11-2 with TRBJ1-6; 8 bases are a match to TRBD1. This CDR3 contains 14 residues. Germline CDR1 is SGHAT and CDR2 is FQNNGV. V dropped 5 bases and J dropped 10; count of bases not matched to a gene: 7. The CDR3 DNA follows: TGTGCCAGCAGCGCGGGACAGGCGGTATCACCCCTCCACTTT. Translating it yields CASSAGQAVSPLHF.

V usage is TRBV18 and J usage is TRBJ2-6; no clear D gene. CDR1 KGHSH and CDR2 LQKENI come from the germline V gene. V shed 11 bases and J shed 0 bases, with 14 bases lying between them. The CDR3 runs 15 residues. The CDR3 loop reads CAGPPPGSGANVLTF. In DNA, the CDR3 is TGTGCCGGCCCGCCTCCCGGCTCTGGGGCCAACGTCCTGACTTTC.

The gene calls are TRBV7-2 and TRBJ1-1; 7 nucleotides line up with TRBD1. Germline V gives CDR1 SGHTA, CDR2 FQGNSA. Trimming took 2 bases from V and 1 from J; bases not matched to a gene: 13. This CDR3 is built from 18 residues. The CDR3: CASSLSYWIGGANTEAFF. CDR3 in DNA: TGTGCCAGCAGCTTAAGTTACTGGATAGGGGGCGCGAACACTGAAGCTTTCTTT. The complete variable domain, with remaining parts taken from reference TRBV7-2 and TRBJ1-1, reads GAGVSQSPSNKVTEKGKDVELRCDPISGHTALYWYRQSLGQGLEFLIYFQGNSAPDKSGLPSDRFSAERTGGSVSTLTIQRTQQEDSAVYLCASSLSYWIGGANTEAFFGQGTRLTVV.

The chain links TRBV12-3 or TRBV12-4 to TRBJ1-4; D might be TRBD1 (5 bases). Trimming removed 6 bases from V and 8 bases from J, with 25 bases in between. This CDR3 contains 17 residues. Here the CDR3 reads CASRPPLWWRGREKLFF. The CDR3 bases are TGTGCCAGCAGACCGCCGCTGTGGTGGAGGGGACGAGAAAAACTGTTTTTT.

The chain uses TRBV12-3 or TRBV12-4 and TRBJ2-1; D possibly corresponds to TRBD2 (6 bases). The V gene lost 6 bases and the J gene lost 4 bases, with 22 bases spanning the gap. The CDR3 consists of 17 residues. The CDR3 loop is CASRGTLSWGEYNEQFF. CDR3 DNA: TGTGCCAGCAGAGGTACCCTGAGTTGGGGGGAGTACAATGAGCAGTTCTTC.

This chain joins TRBV27 and TRBJ2-7; possible D gene TRBD1, 6 bases. The CDR3 is 14 amino acids. The germline gives CDR1 MNHEY, CDR2 SMNVEV (reference sequence). V lost 3 bases and J 6 bases, leaving 15 bases between the germline ends. The CDR3 region is CASSLDPTGLEQYF. The CDR3 DNA sequence: TGTGCCAGCAGTTTGGACCCCACAGGGCTCGAGCAGTACTTC.

The chain joins TRBV28 to TRBJ2-7; weak D call: TRBD1 (5 bases). CDR1 and CDR2 from the germline V gene are MDHEN and SYDVKM. Trimming removed 7 bases at V and 5 bases at J, with 6 bases between. This CDR3 region has 10 residues. CDR3 nucleotide sequence: TGTGCCAGCAAAGGGGACGAGCAGTACTTC. Translated: CASKGDEQYF.

The chain is built from TRBV5-1 and TRBJ2-2, with 9 bases lining up with TRBD2. Germline CDR1 and CDR2: SGHRS and YFSETQ. The CDR3 length is 17 residues. V shed 0 bases, J shed 3 bases, and the junction held 6 bases outside the gene matches. DNA of the CDR3: TGCGCCAGCAGCTTGGCCCGCGCGGGAGGGTACACCGGGGAGCTGTTTTTT. It yields the protein CASSLARAGGYTGELFF.

Only a few counts were recorded for this clonotype. This rearrangement joins TRBV20-1 to TRBJ2-1; TRBD2 agrees at 7 bases. The CDR3 is 16 amino acids. V shed 5 bases, J shed 0 bases, and the junction held 10 bases outside the gene matches. Germline V gene lookup returns CDR1 DFQATT and CDR2 SNEGSKA (reference sequence). The CDR3 DNA sequence: TGCAGTGCTTGGACCGTCGGGAGGACCTCCTACAATGAGCAGTTCTTC. It is translated as CSAWTVGRTSYNEQFF.